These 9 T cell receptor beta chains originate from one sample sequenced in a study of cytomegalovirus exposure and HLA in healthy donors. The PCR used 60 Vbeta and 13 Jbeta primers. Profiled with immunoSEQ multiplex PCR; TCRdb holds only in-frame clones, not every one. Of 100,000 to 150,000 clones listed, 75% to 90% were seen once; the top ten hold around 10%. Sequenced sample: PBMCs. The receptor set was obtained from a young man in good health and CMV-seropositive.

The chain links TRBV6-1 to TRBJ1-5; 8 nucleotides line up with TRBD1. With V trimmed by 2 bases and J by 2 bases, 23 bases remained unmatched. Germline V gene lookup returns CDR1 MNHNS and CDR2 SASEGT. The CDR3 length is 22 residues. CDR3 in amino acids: CASSEIGWLARAGGHGNQPQHF. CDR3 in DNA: TGTGCCAGCAGTGAAATTGGTTGGTTGGCCCGGGCAGGGGGCCATGGCAATCAGCCCCAGCATTTT.

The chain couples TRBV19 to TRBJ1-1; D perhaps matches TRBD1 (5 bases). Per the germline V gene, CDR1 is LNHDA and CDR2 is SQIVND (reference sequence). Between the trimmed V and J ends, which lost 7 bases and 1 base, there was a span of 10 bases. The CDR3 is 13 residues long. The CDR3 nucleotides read TGTGCCAGTAAGTCGGACACGAACACTGAAGCTTTCTTT. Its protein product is CASKSDTNTEAFF.

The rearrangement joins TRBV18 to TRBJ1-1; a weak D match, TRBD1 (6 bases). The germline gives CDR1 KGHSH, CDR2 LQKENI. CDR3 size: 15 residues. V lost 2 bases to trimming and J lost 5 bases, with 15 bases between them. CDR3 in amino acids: CASSPMLARGTEAFF. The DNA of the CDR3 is TGTGCCAGCTCACCAATGTTAGCCAGGGGAACTGAAGCTTTCTTT.

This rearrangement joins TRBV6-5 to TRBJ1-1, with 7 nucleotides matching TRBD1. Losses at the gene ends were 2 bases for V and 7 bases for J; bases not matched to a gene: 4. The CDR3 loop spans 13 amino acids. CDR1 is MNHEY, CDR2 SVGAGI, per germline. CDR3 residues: CASSYPGGNEAFF. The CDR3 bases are TGTGCCAGCAGTTACCCAGGGGGGAATGAAGCTTTCTTT.

The CDR3 sequence is CASSYSGRENTEAFF. CDR3 coding DNA: TGTGCCAGCAGTTACTCGGGCAGGGAGAACACTGAAGCTTTCTTT. V usage is TRBV6-6 and J usage is TRBJ1-1; maybe TRBD1 (5 bases). With 0 bases removed from V and 1 base from J, the gap between germline ends came to 9 bases. The CDR3 spans 15 residues. Germline CDR1 reads MNHNY; CDR2 reads SVGAGI (reference sequence).

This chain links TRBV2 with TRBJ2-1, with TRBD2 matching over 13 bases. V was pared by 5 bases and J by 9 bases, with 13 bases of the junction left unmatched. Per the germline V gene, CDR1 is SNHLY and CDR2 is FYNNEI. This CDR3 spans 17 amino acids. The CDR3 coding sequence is TGTGCCAGCAGTCCGAGAGCTACTAGCGGGGGGGCGATTGAGCAGTTCTTC. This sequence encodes CASSPRATSGGAIEQFF.

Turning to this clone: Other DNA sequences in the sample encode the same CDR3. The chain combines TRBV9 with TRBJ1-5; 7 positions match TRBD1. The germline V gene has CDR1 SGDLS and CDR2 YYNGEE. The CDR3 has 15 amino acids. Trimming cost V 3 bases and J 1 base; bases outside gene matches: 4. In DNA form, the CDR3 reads TGTGCCAGCAGCGGACAGGGTTTGAGCAATCAGCCCCAGCATTTT. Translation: CASSGQGLSNQPQHF.

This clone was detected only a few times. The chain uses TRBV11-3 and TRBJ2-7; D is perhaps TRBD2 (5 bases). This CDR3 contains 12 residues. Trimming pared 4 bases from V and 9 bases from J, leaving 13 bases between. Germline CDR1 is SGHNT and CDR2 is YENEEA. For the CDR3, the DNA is TGTGCCAGCAGCTCTGAGGGTAGCCGGCAGTACTTC. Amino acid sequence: CASSSEGSRQYF.

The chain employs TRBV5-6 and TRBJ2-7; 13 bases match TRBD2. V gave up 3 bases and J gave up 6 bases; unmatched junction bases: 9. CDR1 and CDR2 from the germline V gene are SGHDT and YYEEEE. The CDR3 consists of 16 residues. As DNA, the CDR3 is TGTGCCAGCAGCTCCTCCGGGACTAGCGGGAATCGCGAGCAGTACTTC. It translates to CASSSSGTSGNREQYF.